This entry lists 8 T cell receptor beta chains sequenced from one sample in a study of CD8 T cells in ankylosing spondylitis. No antigens are known for them. Using its own MiXCR run on the 5' RACE reads, TCRdb lists one record per CDR3 protein. The sample has 700,000 to 1,000,000 distinct CDR3 sequences; around 11% are singletons. Study-level results: Characteristic of ankylosing spondylitis blood, it appeared, was a TCR beta motif comprising 7 to 9 highly homologous variants.

The specimen was blood, either unsorted or a sorted T cell fraction (not recorded which). These receptors all come from a male donor with ankylosing spondylitis.

The chain uses TRBV29-1 and TRBJ1-4, with D unresolved. The CDR3 extends over 13 amino acids. V was shortened by 0 bases and J by 5 bases, with 7 bases between the two germline ends. Germline CDR1 and CDR2: SQVTM and ANQGSEA. CDR3 in DNA: TGCAGCGTTGAAGATCCGGGGAATGAAAAACTGTTTTTT. Protein: CSVEDPGNEKLFF.

The genes are TRBV11-2 and TRBJ2-2; D gene unclear. The CDR3 is 15 residues long. CDR1 is SGHAT, CDR2 FQNNGV, per germline. With 0 bases removed from V and 1 base from J, the gap between germline ends came to 6 bases. The CDR3 is CASSLEGWNTGELFF. The CDR3 DNA follows: TGTGCCAGCAGCTTAGAGGGATGGAACACCGGGGAGCTGTTTTTT.

This sequence joins TRBV3-1 and TRBJ2-5; perhaps TRBD2 as D (5 bases). Trimming took off 3 bases at V and 8 bases at J, with 22 bases between the two ends. The germline V gene encodes CDR1 LGHDT and CDR2 YNNKEL (reference sequence). The CDR3 totals 16 residues. This CDR3 reads CASSHSSRALGNTQYF. In nucleotides, the CDR3 is TGTGCCAGCAGCCATTCTTCGAGGGCTCTCGGAAATACCCAGTACTTC.

CDR3 in amino acids: CASSRQGPSGVYEQFF. In DNA form, the CDR3 reads TGTGCCAGCTCAAGACAGGGACCTAGCGGGGTCTATGAGCAGTTCTTC. This chain joins TRBV18 and TRBJ2-1; 9 bases are a match to TRBD2. Germline-derived CDR1 and CDR2 are KGHSH and LQKENI. The V segment lost 5 bases and the J segment 8 bases; nucleotides outside the gene matches: 13. CDR3 length equals 16 residues.

This clonotype was seen many times. Mismatch with germline at one junction end may stem from a read error. This chain joins TRBV12-3 or TRBV12-4 and TRBJ1-2; D possibly corresponds to TRBD1 (5 bases). The CDR3 has 12 residues. The CDR3 protein is CASSLEQADLSF. The CDR3 DNA reads as TGTGCCAGCAGTTTAGAACAGGCGGACCTCTCCTTC.

This clonotype was found many times. V and J are TRBV20-1 and TRBJ2-3; 10 bases map to TRBD1. The germline V gene encodes CDR1 DFQATT and CDR2 SNEGSKA (reference sequence). The trim removed 6 bases at V and 8 bases at J, leaving 11 bases unmatched. This CDR3 has 14 amino acids. The CDR3 DNA sequence: TGCAGTGCCGCTCCGGGACAGGGGTCACCTACGCAGTATTTT. Translation: CSAAPGQGSPTQYF.

The rearrangement joins TRBV24-1 to TRBJ2-1, with 7 bases that match TRBD1. Trimming took 12 bases from V and 6 from J; bases not matched to a gene: 10. CDR1 KGHDR and CDR2 SFDVKD come from the germline V gene. The CDR3 loop spans 13 amino acids. The CDR3, as DNA: TGTGCCGCTGTGGGGACAGAGTCCAATGAGCAGTTCTTC. Protein: CAAVGTESNEQFF.

J is TRBJ2-3 and V is TRBV10-1; 13 nucleotides agree with TRBD2. The V segment lost 3 bases and the J segment 6 bases; nucleotides outside the gene matches: 3. The CDR3 is 15 residues long. Germline V gene data show CDR1 as WNHNN and CDR2 as SYGVQD (reference sequence). CDR3 loop: CASSDPTSGGDTQYF. The CDR3 DNA reads as TGCGCCAGCAGTGACCCGACTAGCGGGGGGGATACGCAGTATTTT.